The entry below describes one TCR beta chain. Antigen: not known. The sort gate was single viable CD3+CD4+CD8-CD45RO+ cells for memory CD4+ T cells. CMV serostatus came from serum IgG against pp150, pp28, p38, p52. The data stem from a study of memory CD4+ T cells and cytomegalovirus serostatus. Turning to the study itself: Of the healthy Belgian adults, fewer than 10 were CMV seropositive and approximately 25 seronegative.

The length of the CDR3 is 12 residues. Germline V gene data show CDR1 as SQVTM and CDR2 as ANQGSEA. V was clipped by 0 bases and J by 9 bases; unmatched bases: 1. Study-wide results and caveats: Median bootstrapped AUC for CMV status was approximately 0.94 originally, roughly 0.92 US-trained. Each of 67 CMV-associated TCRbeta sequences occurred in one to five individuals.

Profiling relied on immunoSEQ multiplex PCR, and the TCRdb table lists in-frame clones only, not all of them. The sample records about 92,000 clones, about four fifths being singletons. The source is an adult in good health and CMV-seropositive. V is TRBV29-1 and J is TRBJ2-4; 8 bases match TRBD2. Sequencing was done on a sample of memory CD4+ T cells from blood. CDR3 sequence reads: CSVEDAGGIQYF. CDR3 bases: TGCAGCGTTGAAGATGCGGGAGGCATTCAGTACTTC. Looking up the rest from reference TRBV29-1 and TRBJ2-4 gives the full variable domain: SAVISQKPSRDICQRGTSLTIQCQVDSQVTMMFWYRQQPGQSLTLIATANQGSEATYESGFVIDKFPISRPNLTFSTLTVSNMSPEDSSIYLCSVEDAGGIQYFGAGTRLSVL.